Sequencing of this TCR beta chain was carried out in a study of molecular identifiers for immune sequencing clone quantification. When naive CD8 T cells were sorted, they were gated as CD8+CD4-CCR7+CD45RA+. This clonotype was observed a few times. The antigen remains undetermined. General study points: Detectable among roughly 920,000 naive cells, according to reports, was Jurkat TCR RNA spiked in from one cell.

CDR1 LGHNA and CDR2 YNFKEQ come from the germline V gene. The CDR3 runs 15 residues. J lost 0 bases, V lost 4 bases, and 6 bases had no gene match. Preparation methods for the bulk TCR libraries were those previously described, with listed TCR primers. A single record per CDR3 protein comes from TCRdb applying MiXCR to the PCR reads. In the table there are hundreds of thousands of distinct CDR3 sequences, about 25% of which are singletons. This sequence originates from a human donor in good health. Some libraries in this study had Jurkat cell RNA spiked in. Specimen: naive CD8+ T cells from blood, with Jurkat cell RNA spiked in. Sample subset: FACS-sorted CD8+CD4-CCR7+CD45RA+ naive T cells. The chain recombines TRBV4-2 with TRBJ2-7; 7 bases are a match to TRBD2. The CDR3 is CASSPMGGSSYEQYF. CDR3 coding DNA: TGTGCCAGCAGCCCCATGGGCGGGAGCTCCTACGAGCAGTACTTC.